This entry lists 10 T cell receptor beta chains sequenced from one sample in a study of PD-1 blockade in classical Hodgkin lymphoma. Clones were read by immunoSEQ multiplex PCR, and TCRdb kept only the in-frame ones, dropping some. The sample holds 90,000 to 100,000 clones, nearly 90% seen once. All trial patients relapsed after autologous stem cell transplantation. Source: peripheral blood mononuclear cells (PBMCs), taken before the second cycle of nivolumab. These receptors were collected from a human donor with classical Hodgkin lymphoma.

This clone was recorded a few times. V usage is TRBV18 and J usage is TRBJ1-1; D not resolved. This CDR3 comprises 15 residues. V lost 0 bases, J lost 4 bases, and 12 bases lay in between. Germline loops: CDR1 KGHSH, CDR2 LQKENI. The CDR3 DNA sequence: TGTGCCAGCTCACCACCGGGAGGGATGATCACTGAAGCTTTCTTT. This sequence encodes CASSPPGGMITEAFF.

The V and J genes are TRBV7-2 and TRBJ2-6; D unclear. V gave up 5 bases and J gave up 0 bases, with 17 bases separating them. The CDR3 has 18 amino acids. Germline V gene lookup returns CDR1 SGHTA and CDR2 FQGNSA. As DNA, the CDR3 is TGTGCCAGCAGCCGAAAGGGCCGGGTGAGCTCTGGGGCCAACGTCCTGACTTTC. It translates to CASSRKGRVSSGANVLTF.

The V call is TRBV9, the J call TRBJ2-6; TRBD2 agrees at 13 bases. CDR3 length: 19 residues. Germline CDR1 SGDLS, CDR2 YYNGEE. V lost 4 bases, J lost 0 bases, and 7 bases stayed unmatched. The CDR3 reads CASSPRTSGSLSGANVLTF. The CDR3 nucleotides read TGTGCCAGCAGCCCACGGACTAGCGGGAGCCTCTCTGGGGCCAACGTCCTGACTTTC.

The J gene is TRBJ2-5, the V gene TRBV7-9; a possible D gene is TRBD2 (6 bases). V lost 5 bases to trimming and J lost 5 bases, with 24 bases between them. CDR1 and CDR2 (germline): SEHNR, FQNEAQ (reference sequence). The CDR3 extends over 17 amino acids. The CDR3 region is CASSAALAPLLGETQYF. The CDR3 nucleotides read TGTGCCAGCAGCGCCGCCCTAGCGCCCTTGCTTGGGGAGACCCAGTACTTC.

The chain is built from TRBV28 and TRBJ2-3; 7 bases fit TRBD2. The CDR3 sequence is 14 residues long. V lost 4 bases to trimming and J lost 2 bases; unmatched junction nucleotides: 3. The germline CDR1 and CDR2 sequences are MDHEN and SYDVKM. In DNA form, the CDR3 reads TGTGCCAGCAGTTCAAGCGGGACCACAGATACGCAGTATTTT. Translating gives CASSSSGTTDTQYF.

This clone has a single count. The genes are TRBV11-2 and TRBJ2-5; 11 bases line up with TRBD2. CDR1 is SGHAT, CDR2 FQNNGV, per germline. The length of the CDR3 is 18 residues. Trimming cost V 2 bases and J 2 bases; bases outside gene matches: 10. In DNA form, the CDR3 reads TGTGCCAGCAGCTTAAAGGGCACTCTAGCGGGAGGACAAGAGACCCAGTACTTC. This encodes CASSLKGTLAGGQETQYF.

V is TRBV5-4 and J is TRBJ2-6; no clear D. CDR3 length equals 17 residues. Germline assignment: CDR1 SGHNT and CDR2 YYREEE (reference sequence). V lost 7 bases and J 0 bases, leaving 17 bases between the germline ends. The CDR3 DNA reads TGTGCCAGCCTGGACGGTAATCTCCCCTCTGGGGCCAACGTCCTGACTTTC. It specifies CASLDGNLPSGANVLTF.

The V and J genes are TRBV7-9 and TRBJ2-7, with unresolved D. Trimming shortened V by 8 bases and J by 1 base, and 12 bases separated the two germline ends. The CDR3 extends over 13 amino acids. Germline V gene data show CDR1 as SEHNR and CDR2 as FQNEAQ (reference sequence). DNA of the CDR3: TGTGCCAGCTCCGGGCTTAAGTCCTACGAGCAGTACTTC. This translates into CASSGLKSYEQYF.

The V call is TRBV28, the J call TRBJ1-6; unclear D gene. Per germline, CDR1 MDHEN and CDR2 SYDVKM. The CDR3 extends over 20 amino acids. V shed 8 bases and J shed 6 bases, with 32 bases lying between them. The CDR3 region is CASFTGPPAGLTGFNSPLHF. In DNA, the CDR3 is TGTGCCAGCTTTACGGGCCCACCCGCCGGACTCACGGGCTTTAATTCACCCCTCCACTTT.

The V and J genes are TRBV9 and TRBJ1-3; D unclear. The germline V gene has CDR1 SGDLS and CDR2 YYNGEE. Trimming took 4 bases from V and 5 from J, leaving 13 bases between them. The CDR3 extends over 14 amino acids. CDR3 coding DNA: TGTGCCAGCAGCCCGGACGATACAAGAAACACCATATATTTT. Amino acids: CASSPDDTRNTIYF.